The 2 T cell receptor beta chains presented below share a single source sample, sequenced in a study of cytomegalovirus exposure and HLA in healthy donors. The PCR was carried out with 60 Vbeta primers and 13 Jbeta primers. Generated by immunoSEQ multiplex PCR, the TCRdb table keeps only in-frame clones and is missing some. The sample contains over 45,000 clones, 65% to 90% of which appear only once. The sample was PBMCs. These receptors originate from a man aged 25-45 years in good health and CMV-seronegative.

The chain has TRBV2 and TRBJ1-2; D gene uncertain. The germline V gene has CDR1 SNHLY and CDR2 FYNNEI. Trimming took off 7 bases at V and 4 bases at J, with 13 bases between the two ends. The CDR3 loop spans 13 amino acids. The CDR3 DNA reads TGTGCCAGCACCCTCCCGGGGATCTATGGCTACACCTTC. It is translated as CASTLPGIYGYTF.

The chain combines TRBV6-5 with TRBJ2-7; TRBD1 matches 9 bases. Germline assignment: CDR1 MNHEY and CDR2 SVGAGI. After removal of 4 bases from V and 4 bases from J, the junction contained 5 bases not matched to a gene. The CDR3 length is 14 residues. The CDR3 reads CASSFGTGNYEQYF. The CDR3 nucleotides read TGTGCCAGCAGTTTCGGGACAGGGAATTACGAGCAGTACTTC.